What follows is one TCR beta chain and its context. Method: immunoSEQ multiplex PCR; TCRdb's copy keeps in-frame clones and lacks some. Seen here are about 820,000 clones, over 90% observed once, and the top ten hold approximately 25%. The record originates from a study of shared clonotypes between healthy human individuals. The naive CD8 population came from CD45RO-negative cells selected for CCR7, without terminally differentiated effector memory CD45RA+ cells. V shed 3 bases and J 4 bases; nucleotides not matched to a gene: 2. The CDR3 spans 13 residues. Germline CDR1 reads SQVTM; CDR2 reads ANQGSEA.

The receptor was isolated from a man aged 30 to 39 in good health. The chain recombines TRBV29-1 with TRBJ2-1, with 8 bases that match TRBD2. The specimen sequenced was naive CD8+ T cells sorted from blood. The CDR3 nucleotides are TGCAGCGTTGATAGCGGGACTTACAATGAGCAGTTCTTC. Translating gives CSVDSGTYNEQFF.